The next 27 T cell receptor beta chains were all read from a single sample in a study of CD8 T cells in Susac syndrome. It was with random hexamers that 0.5 to 1 ug RNA was reverse transcribed. MiXCR, run by TCRdb on the immunoSEQ multiplex PCR reads, gives a single entry per CDR3 protein. This sample yields just over 80,000 distinct CDR3 sequences, of which about 93% are seen a single time; less than 0.3% belongs to the top ten. Sequenced material: CD8+ T cells from PBMCs. These receptors were taken from a human donor in good health.

The chain employs TRBV3-1 and TRBJ2-1; 10 bases match TRBD2. CDR1 LGHDT and CDR2 YNNKEL come from the germline V gene (reference sequence). V gave up 3 bases and J gave up 4 bases; unmatched junction bases: 9. The CDR3 length is 17 residues. The chain's CDR3 is CASSHAFRTSGYNEQFF. The DNA for the CDR3 is TGTGCCAGCAGCCATGCCTTCCGGACTAGCGGTTACAATGAGCAGTTCTTC.

The V and J genes are TRBV4-3 and TRBJ2-1, with a weak D call TRBD2 (5 bases). The V gene lost 0 bases and the J gene lost 9 bases, with 9 bases spanning the gap. The germline CDR1 and CDR2 sequences are LGHNA and YSLEER. The CDR3 extends over 13 amino acids. The DNA for the CDR3 is TGCGCCAGCAGCCAAGAAAGGGAGAGTGAGCAGTTCTTC. This gives the protein CASSQERESEQFF.

The rearrangement uses TRBV7-9 and TRBJ2-1, with TRBD2 matching 9 bases. Per the germline V gene, CDR1 is SEHNR and CDR2 is FQNEAQ (reference sequence). Trimming at V came to 5 bases and at J to 11 bases, leaving 13 bases not matched to a gene. This CDR3 has 15 residues. CDR3 sequence reads: CASSPRLAEKGKQFF. CDR3 in DNA: TGTGCCAGCAGCCCAAGACTAGCGGAGAAAGGGAAGCAGTTCTTC.

The chain has TRBV27 and TRBJ2-3; D uncertain. Germline-derived CDR1 and CDR2 are MNHEY and SMNVEV (reference sequence). The ends were cut back, 5 bases at V and 4 bases at J, with 7 bases in the middle. The CDR3 contains 12 residues. In DNA form, the CDR3 reads TGTGCCAGCAGTCAACGGGCAGATACGCAGTATTTT. Residues: CASSQRADTQYF.

This chain connects TRBV29-1 to TRBJ2-1; 9 nucleotides line up with TRBD2. V was clipped by 6 bases and J by 3 bases; unmatched bases: 9. The CDR3 sequence is 15 residues long. In germline, CDR1 is SQVTM, CDR2 ANQGSEA. The chain's CDR3 is CSVPATSGVYNEQFF. In nucleotides, the CDR3 is TGCAGCGTGCCGGCGACTAGCGGCGTCTACAATGAGCAGTTCTTC.

CDR3 loop: CASSTAGSTNEKLFF. The CDR3 nucleotides read TGCGCCAGCAGCACGGCAGGATCAACTAATGAAAAACTGTTTTTT. The chain couples TRBV4-1 to TRBJ1-4; D call uncertain. Germline V gene lookup returns CDR1 MGHRA and CDR2 YSYEKL. This CDR3 contains 15 residues. V lost 5 bases, J lost 0 bases, and 10 bases lay in between.

V is TRBV5-6 and J is TRBJ2-1; D is perhaps TRBD1 (5 bases). The CDR3 totals 14 residues. V dropped 6 bases and J dropped 0 bases, with 10 bases sitting between them. CDR1 is SGHDT and CDR2 is YYEEEE in the germline V gene. The chain's CDR3 is CASISGASYNEQFF. The CDR3 region has the DNA TGTGCCAGCATAAGTGGGGCCTCCTACAATGAGCAGTTCTTC.

The chain carries TRBV4-1 and TRBJ2-1, with TRBD2 as a possible D gene (6 bases). CDR1 is MGHRA, CDR2 YSYEKL, per germline. Trimming removed 3 bases from V and 7 bases from J, with 10 bases in between. The CDR3 is 13 residues long. DNA for the CDR3: TGCGCCAGCAGCCAGTCGCTAGCGAATGAGCAGTTCTTC. This translates into CASSQSLANEQFF.

Only a few counts were recorded for this clonotype. CDR3 nucleotides: TGTGCCAGCAGTCAGGTCGGAGGAGAGCAGTACTTC. Its protein product is CASSQVGGEQYF. The V gene is TRBV6-1, the J gene TRBJ2-7; D is possibly TRBD2 (5 bases). Germline CDR1 MNHNS, CDR2 SASEGT. This CDR3 has 12 residues. Trimming left V 5 bases short and J 7 bases short, with 12 bases between.

V is TRBV6-4 and J is TRBJ2-1, with D perhaps matching TRBD1 (5 bases). Germline CDR1 is MRHNA and CDR2 is SNTAGT. Between the trimmed V and J ends, which lost 4 bases and 4 bases, there was a span of 14 bases. The CDR3 length is 15 residues. CDR3 DNA sequence: TGTGCCAGCAGTGTGGGGCCCCAAGGATACAATGAGCAGTTCTTC. This codes for CASSVGPQGYNEQFF.

V usage is TRBV11-2 and J usage is TRBJ1-4; D remains unclear. V was shortened by 1 base and J by 11 bases, with 11 bases between the two germline ends. Germline loops: CDR1 SGHAT, CDR2 FQNNGV. The CDR3 totals 13 residues. The CDR3 here is CASSLAAGGKLFF. DNA of the CDR3: TGTGCCAGCAGCTTAGCGGCGGGAGGGAAACTGTTTTTT.

This rearrangement joins TRBV7-8 to TRBJ1-5; possible D gene TRBD1, 5 bases. V was shortened by 3 bases and J by 1 base, with 10 bases between the two germline ends. CDR1 is SGHVS, CDR2 FQNEAQ, per germline. The CDR3 is 15 residues long. This chain's CDR3 is CASSLDIRSNQPQHF. As DNA, the CDR3 is TGTGCCAGCAGCTTGGACATCAGGAGCAATCAGCCCCAGCATTTT.

The genes are TRBV4-3 and TRBJ2-7, with a tentative D call TRBD1 (5 bases). CDR3 size: 14 residues. The V end was cut by 1 base, the J end by 3 bases, with 10 bases between. Per germline, CDR1 LGHNA and CDR2 YSLEER. The CDR3 coding sequence is TGCGCCAGCAGCCAAGCAGGGTCGGGCTACGAGCAGTACTTC. It yields the protein CASSQAGSGYEQYF.

The genes are TRBV9 and TRBJ2-2; the D is unclear. Germline V gene lookup returns CDR1 SGDLS and CDR2 YYNGEE. V dropped 0 bases and J dropped 5 bases, with 2 bases sitting between them. The CDR3 is 12 residues long. The CDR3 DNA reads as TGTGCCAGCAGCGTAGTAACCGGGGAGCTGTTTTTT. It codes for CASSVVTGELFF.

The rearrangement links TRBV3-1 to TRBJ1-6; TRBD1 matches 7 bases. The germline CDR1 and CDR2 sequences are LGHDT and YNNKEL (reference sequence). V lost 3 bases, J lost 5 bases, and 7 bases stayed unmatched. The CDR3 sequence is 16 residues long. CDR3 protein: CASSHPRGTHNSPLHF. In DNA, the CDR3 is TGTGCCAGCAGCCATCCCAGGGGGACTCATAATTCACCCCTCCACTTT.

This chain links TRBV5-1 with TRBJ1-5; D may be TRBD1 (6 bases). Germline CDR1 and CDR2: SGHRS and YFSETQ. V lost 1 base and J lost 3, with 11 bases in between. The CDR3 is made up of 15 amino acids. This CDR3 reads CASSLNRVVNQPQHF. CDR3 nucleotide sequence: TGCGCCAGCAGCTTGAACAGGGTTGTCAATCAGCCCCAGCATTTT.

The V and J genes are TRBV5-1 and TRBJ2-5; 12 bases fit TRBD2. V lost 4 bases and J lost 5; bases outside the gene matches: 6. The CDR3 runs 15 residues. Germline V gives CDR1 SGHRS, CDR2 YFSETQ. In DNA, the CDR3 is TGCGCCAGCAGCCTGACTAGCGGGGGCTCGGAGACCCAGTACTTC. Protein sequence: CASSLTSGGSETQYF.

The chain carries TRBV3-1 and TRBJ2-3, with TRBD2 matching over 8 bases. Germline V gene sequence: CDR1 LGHDT, CDR2 YNNKEL (reference sequence). CDR3 length: 14 residues. V was pared by 4 bases and J by 3 bases, with 3 bases of the junction left unmatched. The CDR3 DNA reads as TGTGCCAGCAGCCCAGCGGGGGCGACAGATACGCAGTATTTT. Its protein product is CASSPAGATDTQYF.

This clonotype was counted between two and nine times. The V and J genes are TRBV24-1 and TRBJ2-1; D is ambiguous. The germline V gene has CDR1 KGHDR and CDR2 SFDVKD. Trimming pared 4 bases from V and 12 bases from J, leaving 15 bases between. The CDR3 runs 13 residues. The CDR3 region is CATSEPGRRGQFF. The CDR3 nucleotides read TGTGCCACCAGTGAACCAGGACGGCGCGGGCAGTTCTTC.

This clonotype was seen once. V and J are TRBV11-2 and TRBJ2-3; 10 bases map to TRBD2. The germline V gene encodes CDR1 SGHAT and CDR2 FQNNGV. The CDR3 has 16 amino acids. Trimming at V came to 1 base and at J to 4 bases, leaving 5 bases not matched to a gene. This chain's CDR3 is CASSLGGTSVPDTQYF. The CDR3 coding sequence is TGTGCCAGCAGCTTAGGGGGGACTAGCGTACCAGATACGCAGTATTTT.

This chain uses TRBV29-1 with TRBJ1-2; unclear D gene. Trimming stripped 7 bases from V and 8 bases from J, with 20 bases between. The germline V gene has CDR1 SQVTM and CDR2 ANQGSEA. This CDR3 is 13 amino acids long. The CDR3 DNA reads TGCAGCGATTCATCCTCGGAGGGTGGAGGCTACACCTTC. This encodes CSDSSSEGGGYTF.

V usage is TRBV14 and J usage is TRBJ2-1; the D is unclear. This CDR3 region has 13 residues. Germline CDR1 and CDR2: SGHDN and FVKESK. V gave up 1 base and J gave up 6 bases, with 7 bases separating them. This CDR3 reads CASSQVPGNEQFF. DNA for the CDR3: TGTGCCAGCAGCCAAGTACCAGGCAATGAGCAGTTCTTC.

The CDR3 nucleotides read TGTGCCATTAGAGGCAGGGGCTCGAATCAGCCCCAGCATTTT. Translating gives CAIRGRGSNQPQHF. V usage is TRBV6-2 or TRBV6-3 and J usage is TRBJ1-5; D is possibly TRBD1 (6 bases). Trimming stripped 10 bases from V and 4 bases from J, with 17 bases between. Germline loops: CDR1 MNHEY, CDR2 SVGEGT. The CDR3 extends over 14 amino acids.

This clonotype was detected once. In DNA form, the CDR3 reads TGCGCCAGCAGCTTGGTGGGGAGCGAGCAGTACTTC. Amino acids: CASSLVGSEQYF. The chain recombines TRBV5-1 with TRBJ2-7; maybe TRBD2 (5 bases). V was clipped by 0 bases and J by 6 bases, with 7 bases between them. The CDR3 runs to 12 residues. In germline, CDR1 is SGHRS, CDR2 YFSETQ.

V is TRBV7-2 and J is TRBJ2-3, with 7 bases identical to TRBD2. V lost 7 bases and J lost 0; bases outside the gene matches: 7. The CDR3 runs 15 residues. CDR1 and CDR2 from the germline V gene are SGHTA and FQGNSA. This CDR3 reads CASNLAAHSTDTQYF. The CDR3, as DNA: TGTGCCAGCAACCTAGCGGCCCACAGCACAGATACGCAGTATTTT.

This chain joins TRBV6-5 and TRBJ2-7; TRBD2 agrees at 9 bases. Losses at the gene ends were 2 bases for V and 0 bases for J; bases not matched to a gene: 8. The CDR3 is 17 residues long. Per the germline V gene, CDR1 is MNHEY and CDR2 is SVGAGI. The CDR3: CASSYLSSGDSSYEQYF. In DNA, the CDR3 is TGTGCCAGCAGTTACCTGTCTAGCGGGGACAGCTCCTACGAGCAGTACTTC.

The rearrangement joins TRBV20-1 to TRBJ2-3, with TRBD2 matching 9 bases. The V gene's germline CDR1 is DFQATT and CDR2 SNEGSKA (reference sequence). The CDR3 spans 14 residues. V lost 3 bases and J lost 1; bases outside the gene matches: 2. The CDR3 loop reads CSARKREGTDTQYF. For the CDR3, the DNA is TGCAGTGCTAGGAAGCGGGAGGGCACAGATACGCAGTATTTT.